Listed below are T cell receptor beta chains from one sample, sequenced in a study of blood T cell repertoires in COVID-19. The method was immunoSEQ multiplex PCR; TCRdb's version includes in-frame clones alone and lacks a portion of them. Among about 350,000 clones, roughly 90% were seen once, and the ten largest hold about 7%. What was sequenced was peripheral blood. These receptors were collected from an older woman with COVID-19, enrolled during active disease. The CDR3 runs from the conserved cysteine through the conserved F or W. Each record gives: clone size, V gene, D gene, J gene, CDR3 DNA, CDR3 protein. D genes are given only for firm matches. The listing skips clone size in some rows; elsewhere it reads once, few, many or a size class.

size: few; V: TRBV9; D: TRBD2; J: TRBJ2-3; DNA: TGTGCCAGCAGCGCCTATCCCCGACTAGCGGGGGGACCAGATACGCAGTATTTT; CDR3: CASSAYPRLAGGPDTQYF
size: NA; V: TRBV13; D: TRBD1; J: TRBJ2-3; DNA: TGTGCCAGCAGGGGACAGGGTTCTGATACGCAGTATTTT; CDR3: CASRGQGSDTQYF
size: NA; V: TRBV5-6; D: NA; J: TRBJ1-1; DNA: TGTGCCAGCAGCTTGGGGGCAGGGGTGAACACTGAAGCTTTCTTT; CDR3: CASSLGAGVNTEAFF
size: NA; V: TRBV28; D: NA; J: TRBJ1-6; DNA: TGTGCCAGCAGTCCGACAGCGGGCGGTTCACCCCTCCACTTT; CDR3: CASSPTAGGSPLHF
size: NA; V: TRBV12-3/TRBV12-4; D: TRBD1; J: TRBJ1-2; DNA: TGTGCCAGCAGTCAGGGGGCTGGTGGCTACACCTTC; CDR3: CASSQGAGGYTF
size: NA; V: TRBV12-3/TRBV12-4; D: TRBD1; J: TRBJ1-2; DNA: TGTGCCAGCAGTTTGCGACAGGGTACTGGCTACACCTTC; CDR3: CASSLRQGTGYTF
size: NA; V: TRBV7-2; D: NA; J: TRBJ1-2; DNA: TGTGCCAGCAGCCCACCGGGACGGGGGAACTATGGCTACACCTTC; CDR3: CASSPPGRGNYGYTF
size: NA; V: TRBV7-8; D: TRBD2; J: TRBJ2-5; DNA: TGTGCCAGCAGTCCGCCCCAACTTGGACTAGCGGTAGGAGAGACCCAGTACTTC; CDR3: CASSPPQLGLAVGETQYF
size: NA; V: TRBV14; D: NA; J: TRBJ1-2; DNA: TGTGCCAGCAGCCAAGGACTGATTAACTATGGCTACACCTTC; CDR3: CASSQGLINYGYTF
size: NA; V: TRBV30; D: TRBD1; J: TRBJ1-2; DNA: TGTGCCTGGAGCCCCCACCGACCGGGACAGGGCCGAGTCTATGGCTACACCTTC; CDR3: CAWSPHRPGQGRVYGYTF
size: NA; V: TRBV29-1; D: NA; J: TRBJ1-2; DNA: TGCAGCGTTGAGGGGGGGATCTATGGCTACACCTTC; CDR3: CSVEGGIYGYTF
size: NA; V: TRBV24-1; D: TRBD2; J: TRBJ2-2; DNA: TGTGCCACCAGTGACCTAAGAGGGACTAGCGGGGAGCTGTTTTTT; CDR3: CATSDLRGTSGELFF
size: NA; V: TRBV11-2; D: TRBD1; J: TRBJ1-2; DNA: TGTGCCAGCAGCTCCTCCGACAGGGAGGACTATGGCTACACCTTC; CDR3: CASSSSDREDYGYTF
size: NA; V: TRBV5-6; D: NA; J: TRBJ1-2; DNA: TGTGCCAGTGGCAGGGGTTATGGCTACACCTTC; CDR3: CASGRGYGYTF
size: NA; V: TRBV2; D: NA; J: TRBJ2-2; DNA: TGTGCCAGCACGAGACTGACCGGGGAGCTGTTTTTT; CDR3: CASTRLTGELFF
size: NA; V: TRBV11-3; D: NA; J: TRBJ1-4; DNA: TGTGCCAGCAGCTTAGTGTTAGGGGAGGGAACAACTAATGAAAAACTGTTTTTT; CDR3: CASSLVLGEGTTNEKLFF
size: NA; V: TRBV11-2; D: TRBD1; J: TRBJ2-5; DNA: TGTGCCAGCAGCTTAAGGGGGCGCGGAGAGACCCAGTACTTC; CDR3: CASSLRGRGETQYF
size: NA; V: TRBV28; D: NA; J: TRBJ2-7; DNA: TGTGCCAGCGCAACAGTTCCCTACGAGCAGTACTTC; CDR3: CASATVPYEQYF
size: NA; V: TRBV24-1; D: TRBD1; J: TRBJ2-3; DNA: TGTGCCACCAGTGGGGACAGGGGCACAGATACGCAGTATTTT; CDR3: CATSGDRGTDTQYF
size: NA; V: TRBV19; D: TRBD2; J: TRBJ2-1; DNA: TGTGCCAGTAGTATAGAGGGACTAGCGGGGTACAATGAGCAGTTCTTC; CDR3: CASSIEGLAGYNEQFF
size: NA; V: TRBV19; D: NA; J: TRBJ1-1; DNA: TGTGCCAGTAGTGGGGCCTTGAACACTGAAGCTTTCTTT; CDR3: CASSGALNTEAFF
size: NA; V: TRBV10-3; D: TRBD1; J: TRBJ2-7; DNA: TGTGCCATCAGGGGGACAGGGGGCAGTTCCTACGAGCAGTACTTC; CDR3: CAIRGTGGSSYEQYF
size: NA; V: TRBV14; D: TRBD1; J: TRBJ1-1; DNA: TGTGCCAGCAGCCGGGCTTTGACAGGGGGATTTGAAGCTTTCTTT; CDR3: CASSRALTGGFEAFF
size: NA; V: TRBV19; D: NA; J: TRBJ1-2; DNA: TGTGCCAGTAAATCCACAGGAACCTATGGCTACACCTTC; CDR3: CASKSTGTYGYTF
size: NA; V: TRBV27; D: NA; J: TRBJ1-2; DNA: TGTGCCAGCAGGCCTGCGGGAGAGCTGAACTATGGCTACACCTTC; CDR3: CASRPAGELNYGYTF
size: once; V: TRBV6-2/TRBV6-3; D: NA; J: TRBJ1-6; DNA: TGTGCCAGCAGCCCTCAGGTCACGAGGGATAATTCACCCCTCCACTTT; CDR3: CASSPQVTRDNSPLHF
size: NA; V: TRBV27; D: NA; J: TRBJ2-1; DNA: TGTGCCAGCACCCATAGCTCCTACAATGAGCAGTTCTTC; CDR3: CASTHSSYNEQFF
size: NA; V: TRBV24-1; D: NA; J: TRBJ2-3; DNA: TGTGCCACCAGTGACCCCGTATCCCGGGACAAAATCACAGATACGCAGTATTTT; CDR3: CATSDPVSRDKITDTQYF
size: once; V: TRBV2; D: TRBD2; J: TRBJ2-1; DNA: TGTGCCAGCAGGGGGACTAGCGGGGGAATGTATGAGCAGTTCTTC; CDR3: CASRGTSGGMYEQFF
size: NA; V: TRBV27; D: NA; J: TRBJ1-3; DNA: TGTGCCAGCGGGACTCCCCCAAACACCATATATTTT; CDR3: CASGTPPNTIYF
size: NA; V: TRBV24-1; D: NA; J: TRBJ2-3; DNA: TGTGCCACCAGTGACCCGGGCGGGGAAGGTGATACGCAGTATTTT; CDR3: CATSDPGGEGDTQYF
size: NA; V: TRBV28; D: TRBD1; J: TRBJ1-5; DNA: TGTGCCAGCAGTTTAACAGGGGGACAGCCCCAGCATTTT; CDR3: CASSLTGGQPQHF
size: NA; V: TRBV7-2; D: NA; J: TRBJ2-7; DNA: TGTGCCAGCAGCATGGGTCGGGAATACGAGCAGTACTTC; CDR3: CASSMGREYEQYF
size: NA; V: TRBV6-5; D: NA; J: TRBJ1-6; DNA: TGTGCCAGCAGTACAGGGTACGTCGATTCACCCCTCCACTTT; CDR3: CASSTGYVDSPLHF
size: few; V: TRBV12-3/TRBV12-4; D: NA; J: TRBJ2-1; DNA: TGTGCCAGCAGTTTATCATCCGCGGTTGAGCAGTTCTTC; CDR3: CASSLSSAVEQFF
size: NA; V: TRBV5-5; D: NA; J: TRBJ1-2; DNA: TGTGCCAGCAGCTACGCACAGGGTAACTATGGCTACACCTTC; CDR3: CASSYAQGNYGYTF
size: NA; V: TRBV15; D: TRBD1; J: TRBJ2-7; DNA: TGTGCCACTGGGGGCAGGGGGTACGAGCAGTACTTC; CDR3: CATGGRGYEQYF
size: NA; V: TRBV19; D: TRBD1; J: TRBJ1-2; DNA: TGTGCCAGTAGTAGACTGACAGGGGCCAACTATGGCTACACCTTC; CDR3: CASSRLTGANYGYTF
size: few; V: TRBV6-5; D: TRBD1; J: TRBJ2-1; DNA: TGTGCCAGCAGTCGGAAATTAGGACAGGGTGGCGAGCAGTTCTTC; CDR3: CASSRKLGQGGEQFF
size: NA; V: TRBV12-3/TRBV12-4; D: TRBD1; J: TRBJ1-4; DNA: TGTGCCAGCAGTTTTGGACAGGGGAAACTGTTTTTT; CDR3: CASSFGQGKLFF
size: NA; V: TRBV6-5; D: NA; J: TRBJ1-1; DNA: TGTGCCAGCAGTTCCGAGGGGGGGGCTGGTAGGACTGAAGCTTTCTTT; CDR3: CASSSEGGAGRTEAFF
size: NA; V: TRBV19; D: NA; J: TRBJ1-5; DNA: TGTGCCAGTAGTATAGACGGAGTTTATCAGCCCCAGCATTTT; CDR3: CASSIDGVYQPQHF
size: NA; V: TRBV5-1; D: NA; J: TRBJ1-1; DNA: TGCGCCAGCAGCTCCCCGTCCGGGACTCCGGACACTGAAGCTTTCTTT; CDR3: CASSSPSGTPDTEAFF
size: once; V: TRBV28; D: NA; J: TRBJ1-4; DNA: TGTGCCAGCAGTTTGAGGGGGACTAATGAAAAACTGTTTTTT; CDR3: CASSLRGTNEKLFF
size: NA; V: TRBV7-2; D: TRBD1; J: TRBJ2-7; DNA: TGTGCCAGCAGCTTAGCCCGGGACAGGGGTTCCCGGCAGTACTTC; CDR3: CASSLARDRGSRQYF
size: NA; V: TRBV25-1; D: TRBD1; J: TRBJ1-1; DNA: TGTGCCAGCTGGGACAGGGAGAACACTGAAGCTTTCTTT; CDR3: CASWDRENTEAFF
size: once; V: TRBV6-5; D: NA; J: TRBJ1-2; DNA: TGTGCCAGCAGTTCGTCCTATGGCTACACCTTC; CDR3: CASSSSYGYTF
size: NA; V: TRBV28; D: TRBD1; J: TRBJ2-7; DNA: TGTGCCAGCAGTACCGGGACAGGGGCCCACGAGCAGTACTTC; CDR3: CASSTGTGAHEQYF
size: NA; V: TRBV5-1; D: TRBD1; J: TRBJ1-2; DNA: TGCGCCAGCAGCTTGGGGACAGGGGGCAATGGCTACACCTTC; CDR3: CASSLGTGGNGYTF